One T cell receptor beta chain is described in this entry. The antigen remains undetermined. These data originate in a study of T cell responses to AZD1222 COVID-19 vaccine. Study-wide points: Clonal diversity was possibly underestimated, and white British individuals and females predominated among donors.

Profiled with immunoSEQ multiplex PCR; TCRdb holds only in-frame clones, not every one. The table lists about 94,000 clones, roughly 85% of them singletons. The CDR3 extends over 14 amino acids. Germline V gene sequence: CDR1 PRHDT, CDR2 FYEKMQ (reference sequence). The germline V and J ends were trimmed by 8 bases and 4 bases, with 12 bases remaining between them. V and J are TRBV13 and TRBJ2-6; D not resolved. This sequence originates from an adult who received the AZD1222 COVID-19 vaccine. The sequencing here drew on peripheral blood, taken 28 days after the second AZD1222 dose. In nucleotides, the CDR3 is TGTGCCAGCTTAGGTAGGACCGGGGCCAACGTCCTGACTTTC. It encodes CASLGRTGANVLTF.